This entry concerns a single T cell receptor beta chain. The antigen is unknown. The data belong to a study of shared clonotypes between healthy human individuals. Regarding the study as a whole: It was observed that roughly 5.1% of naive CD4 clonotypes were shared across a handful of donors.

The CDR3 runs 14 residues. The V gene lost 2 bases and the J gene lost 5 bases, with 10 bases spanning the gap. TCRdb keeps only in-frame clones here, not all; method: immunoSEQ multiplex PCR. Counted here are about 380,000 clones, 90% to 97% occurring once; the ten biggest clones make up about 0.32%. The sequencing input was memory CD8+ T cells sorted from blood. The subset is: CD45RO+ cells pooled with CCR7-negative TemRA cells. The chain joins TRBV6-7 to TRBJ2-1; D gene ambiguous. TRBV6-7 is placed among ORFs of uncertain function. The sequence derives from a man in his thirties or forties in good health. CDR3 amino acids: CASSYLDWDNEQFF. CDR3 DNA: TGTGCCAGCAGTTACCTCGACTGGGACAATGAGCAGTTCTTC.